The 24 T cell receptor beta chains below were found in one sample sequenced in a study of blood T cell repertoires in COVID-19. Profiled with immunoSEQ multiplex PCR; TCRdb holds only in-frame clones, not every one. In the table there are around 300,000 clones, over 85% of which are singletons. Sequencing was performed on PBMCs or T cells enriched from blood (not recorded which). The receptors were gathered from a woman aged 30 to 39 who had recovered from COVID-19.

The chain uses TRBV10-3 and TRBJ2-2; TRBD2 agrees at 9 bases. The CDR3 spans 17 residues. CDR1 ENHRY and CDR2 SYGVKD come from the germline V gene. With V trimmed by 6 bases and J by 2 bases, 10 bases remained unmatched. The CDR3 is CAIRGSSGSTNTGELFF. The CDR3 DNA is TGTGCCATCAGAGGGAGTAGCGGGAGTACTAACACCGGGGAGCTGTTTTTT.

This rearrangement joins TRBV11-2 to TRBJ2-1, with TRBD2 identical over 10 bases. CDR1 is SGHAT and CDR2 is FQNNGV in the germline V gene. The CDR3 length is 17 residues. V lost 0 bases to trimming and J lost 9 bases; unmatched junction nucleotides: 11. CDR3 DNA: TGTGCCAGCAGCTTAGATCCGGCTAGCGGGAGTTTGGGTGAGCAGTTCTTC. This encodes CASSLDPASGSLGEQFF.

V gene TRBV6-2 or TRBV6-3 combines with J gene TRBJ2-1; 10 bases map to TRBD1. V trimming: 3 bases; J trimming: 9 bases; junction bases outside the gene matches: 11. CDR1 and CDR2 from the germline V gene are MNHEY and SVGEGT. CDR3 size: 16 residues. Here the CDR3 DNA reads TGTGCCAGCAGTTATATGGGACAGGGGTTGGTAGGTGAGCAGTTCTTC. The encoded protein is CASSYMGQGLVGEQFF.

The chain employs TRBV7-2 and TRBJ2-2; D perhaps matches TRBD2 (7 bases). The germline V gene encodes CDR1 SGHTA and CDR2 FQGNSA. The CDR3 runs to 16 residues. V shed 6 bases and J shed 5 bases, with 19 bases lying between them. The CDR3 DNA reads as TGTGCCAGCAGTCCCCCCGGGGGGCGACAAACCGGGGAGCTGTTTTTT. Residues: CASSPPGGRQTGELFF.

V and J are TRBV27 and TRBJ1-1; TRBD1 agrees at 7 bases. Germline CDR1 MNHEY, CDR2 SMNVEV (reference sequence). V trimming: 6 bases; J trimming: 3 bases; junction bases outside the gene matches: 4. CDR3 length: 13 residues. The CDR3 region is CASRTRGYTEAFF. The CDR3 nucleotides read TGTGCCAGCAGGACCAGGGGGTACACTGAAGCTTTCTTT.

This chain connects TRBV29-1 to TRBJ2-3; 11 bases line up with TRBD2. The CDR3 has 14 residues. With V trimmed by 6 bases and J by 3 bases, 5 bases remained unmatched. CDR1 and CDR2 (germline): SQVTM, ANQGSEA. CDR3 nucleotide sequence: TGCAGCGTGGGGGGACTAGCGGCAACAGATACGCAGTATTTT. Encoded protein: CSVGGLAATDTQYF.

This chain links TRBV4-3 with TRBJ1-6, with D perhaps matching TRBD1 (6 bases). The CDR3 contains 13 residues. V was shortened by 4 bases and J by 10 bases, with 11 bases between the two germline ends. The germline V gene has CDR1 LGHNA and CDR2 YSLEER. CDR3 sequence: CASSPGQISPLHF. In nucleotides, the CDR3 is TGCGCCAGCAGCCCTGGACAGATATCACCCCTCCACTTT.

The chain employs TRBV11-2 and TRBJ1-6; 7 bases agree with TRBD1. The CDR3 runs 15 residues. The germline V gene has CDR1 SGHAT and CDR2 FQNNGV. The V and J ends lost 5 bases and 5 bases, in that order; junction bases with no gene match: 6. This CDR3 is CASSTLQGDNSPLHF. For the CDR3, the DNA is TGTGCCAGCAGCACGCTGCAGGGGGATAATTCACCCCTCCACTTT.

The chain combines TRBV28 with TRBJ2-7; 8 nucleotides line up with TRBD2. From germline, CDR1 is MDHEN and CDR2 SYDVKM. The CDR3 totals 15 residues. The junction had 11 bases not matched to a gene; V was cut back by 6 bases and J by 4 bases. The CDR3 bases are TGTGCCAGCAGGCTCTCGGGGGGGGCGCCGTACGAGCAGTACTTC. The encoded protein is CASRLSGGAPYEQYF.

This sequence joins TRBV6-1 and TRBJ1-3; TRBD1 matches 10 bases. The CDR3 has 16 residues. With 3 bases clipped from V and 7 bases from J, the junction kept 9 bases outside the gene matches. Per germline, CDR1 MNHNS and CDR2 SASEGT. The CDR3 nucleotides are TGTGCCAGCAGTGATCCCGGGACAGGGGCAGGGAACACCATATATTTT. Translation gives CASSDPGTGAGNTIYF.

The CDR3 is CASSRPPGLAANTGELFF. As DNA, the CDR3 is TGCGCCAGCAGCCGACCCCCGGGACTAGCGGCGAACACCGGGGAGCTGTTTTTT. The chain is built from TRBV5-1 and TRBJ2-2, with TRBD2 matching 11 bases. V shed 4 bases and J 0 bases; nucleotides not matched to a gene: 8. CDR1 SGHRS and CDR2 YFSETQ come from the germline V gene. The CDR3 consists of 18 residues.

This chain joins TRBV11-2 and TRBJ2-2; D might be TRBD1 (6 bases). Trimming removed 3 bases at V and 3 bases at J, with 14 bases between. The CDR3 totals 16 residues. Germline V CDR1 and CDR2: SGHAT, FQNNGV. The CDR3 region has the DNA TGTGCCAGCAGCTTTTGGCAGGGGTTGGACACCGGGGAGCTGTTTTTT. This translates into CASSFWQGLDTGELFF.

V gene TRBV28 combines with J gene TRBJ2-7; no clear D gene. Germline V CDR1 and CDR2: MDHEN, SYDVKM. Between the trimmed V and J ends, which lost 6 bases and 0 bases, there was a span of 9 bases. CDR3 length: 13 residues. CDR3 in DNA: TGTGCCAGCAGGGTAACAAGCTCCTACGAGCAGTACTTC. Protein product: CASRVTSSYEQYF. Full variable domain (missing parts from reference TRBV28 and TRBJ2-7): DVKVTQSSRYLVKRTGEKVFLECVQDMDHENMFWYRQDPGLGLRLIYFSYDVKMKEKGDIPEGYSVSREKKERFSLILESASTNQTSMYLCASRVTSSYEQYFGPGTRLTVT.

The CDR3 DNA reads as TGTGCCAGTAGTTTCGGACTAGCCGCCGATACGCAGTATTTT. This translates into CASSFGLAADTQYF. The chain uses TRBV19 and TRBJ2-3; TRBD2 aligns across 8 bases. Germline CDR1 reads LNHDA; CDR2 reads SQIVND (reference sequence). Losses at the gene ends were 5 bases for V and 6 bases for J; bases not matched to a gene: 7. This CDR3 has 14 amino acids. Drawing the rest from reference TRBV19 and TRBJ2-3, the complete variable domain is DGGITQSPKYLFRKEGQNVTLSCEQNLNHDAMYWYRQDPGQGLRLIYYSQIVNDFQKGDIAEGYSVSREKKESFPLTVTSAQKNPTAFYLCASSFGLAADTQYFGPGTRLTVL.

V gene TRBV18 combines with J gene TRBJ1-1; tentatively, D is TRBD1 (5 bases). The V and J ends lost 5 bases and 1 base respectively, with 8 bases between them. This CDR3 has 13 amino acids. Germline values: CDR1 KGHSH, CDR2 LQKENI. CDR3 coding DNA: TGTGCCAGCTCAGTGACAGAGAACACTGAAGCTTTCTTT. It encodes CASSVTENTEAFF.

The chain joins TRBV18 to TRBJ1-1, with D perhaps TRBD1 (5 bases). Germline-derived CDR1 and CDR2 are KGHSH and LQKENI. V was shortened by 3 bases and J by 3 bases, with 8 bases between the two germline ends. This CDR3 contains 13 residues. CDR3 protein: CASSPRQYTEAFF. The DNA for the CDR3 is TGTGCCAGCTCACCGCGACAGTACACTGAAGCTTTCTTT.

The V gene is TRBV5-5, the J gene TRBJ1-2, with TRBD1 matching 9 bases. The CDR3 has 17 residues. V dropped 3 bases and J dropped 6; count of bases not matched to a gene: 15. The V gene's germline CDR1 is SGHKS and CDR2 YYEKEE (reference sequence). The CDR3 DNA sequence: TGTGCCAGCAGCTCACCCCGAAGAGGGGGACAGGGTGATGGCTACACCTTC. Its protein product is CASSSPRRGGQGDGYTF. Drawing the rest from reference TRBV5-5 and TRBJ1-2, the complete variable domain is DAGVTQSPTHLIKTRGQQVTLRCSPISGHKSVSWYQQVLGQGPQFIFQYYEKEERGRGNFPDRFSARQFPNYSSELNVNALLLGDSALYLCASSSPRRGGQGDGYTFGSGTRLTVV.

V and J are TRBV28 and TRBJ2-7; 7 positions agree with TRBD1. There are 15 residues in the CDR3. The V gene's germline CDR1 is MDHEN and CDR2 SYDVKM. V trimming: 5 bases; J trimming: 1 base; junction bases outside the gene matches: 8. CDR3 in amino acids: CASSPTGELSYEQYF. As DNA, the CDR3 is TGTGCCAGCAGTCCCACAGGGGAGCTTTCCTACGAGCAGTACTTC.

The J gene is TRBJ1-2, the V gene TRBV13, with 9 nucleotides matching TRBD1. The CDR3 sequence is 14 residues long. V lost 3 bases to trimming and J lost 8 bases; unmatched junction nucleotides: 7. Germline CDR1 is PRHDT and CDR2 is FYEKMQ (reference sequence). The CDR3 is CASSFEQGAQGYTF. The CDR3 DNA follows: TGTGCCAGCAGCTTCGAACAGGGGGCGCAGGGCTACACCTTC.

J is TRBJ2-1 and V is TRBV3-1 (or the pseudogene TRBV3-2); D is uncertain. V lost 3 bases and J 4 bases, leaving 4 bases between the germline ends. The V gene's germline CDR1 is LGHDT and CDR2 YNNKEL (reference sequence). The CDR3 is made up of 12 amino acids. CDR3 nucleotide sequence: TGTGCCAGCAGCCATCGGTACAATGAGCAGTTCTTC. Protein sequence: CASSHRYNEQFF.

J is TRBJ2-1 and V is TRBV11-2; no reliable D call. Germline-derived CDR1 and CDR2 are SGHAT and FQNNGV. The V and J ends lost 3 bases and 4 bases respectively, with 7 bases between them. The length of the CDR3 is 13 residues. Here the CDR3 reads CASSLWSYNEQFF. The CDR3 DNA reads TGTGCCAGCAGCTTGTGGAGTTACAATGAGCAGTTCTTC.

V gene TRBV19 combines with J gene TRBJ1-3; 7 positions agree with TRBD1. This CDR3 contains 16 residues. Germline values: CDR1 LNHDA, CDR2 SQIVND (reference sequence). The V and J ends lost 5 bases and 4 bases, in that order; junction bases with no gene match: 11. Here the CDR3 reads CASSVQDRVFGNTIYF. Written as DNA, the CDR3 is TGTGCCAGTAGTGTTCAAGACAGGGTTTTCGGAAACACCATATATTTT. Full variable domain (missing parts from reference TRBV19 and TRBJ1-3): DGGITQSPKYLFRKEGQNVTLSCEQNLNHDAMYWYRQDPGQGLRLIYYSQIVNDFQKGDIAEGYSVSREKKESFPLTVTSAQKNPTAFYLCASSVQDRVFGNTIYFGEGSWLTVV.

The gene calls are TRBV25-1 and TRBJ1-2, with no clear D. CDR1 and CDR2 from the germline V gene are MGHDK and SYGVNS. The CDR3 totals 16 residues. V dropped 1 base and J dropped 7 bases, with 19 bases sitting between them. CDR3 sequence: CASSEFEAQSVGGYTF. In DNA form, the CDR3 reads TGTGCCAGCAGTGAATTCGAGGCTCAGTCGGTGGGTGGCTACACCTTC.

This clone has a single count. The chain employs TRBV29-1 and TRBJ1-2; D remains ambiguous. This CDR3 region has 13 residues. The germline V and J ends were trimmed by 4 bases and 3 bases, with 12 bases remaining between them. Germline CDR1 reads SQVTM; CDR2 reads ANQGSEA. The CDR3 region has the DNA TGCAGCGTTGCAGTTAGACTGGACTATGGCTACACCTTC. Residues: CSVAVRLDYGYTF.